Following are 9 T cell receptor beta chains from one sample sequenced in a study of cytomegalovirus exposure and HLA in healthy donors. The PCR made use of 60 Vbeta and 13 Jbeta primers. Profiled with immunoSEQ multiplex PCR; TCRdb holds only in-frame clones, not every one. Among 110,000 or so clones listed, about 78% were seen once. Sequencing was carried out using PBMCs. The receptors were gathered from a woman under 40 in good health and CMV-seropositive.

The chain combines TRBV4-1 with TRBJ2-7; 9 nucleotides line up with TRBD2. This CDR3 region has 17 residues. Germline V gene sequence: CDR1 MGHRA, CDR2 YSYEKL. Trimming cost V 3 bases and J 1 base; bases outside gene matches: 10. DNA of the CDR3: TGCGCCAGCAGCCACATTCTAGCGACTAGCGGTTCCTACGAGCAGTACTTC. This sequence encodes CASSHILATSGSYEQYF.

This clone has only a few counts. The chain links TRBV6-6 to TRBJ2-1; D gene uncertain. Germline assignment: CDR1 MNHNY and CDR2 SVGAGI (reference sequence). The CDR3 sequence is 12 residues long. Trimming left V 5 bases short and J 5 bases short, with 7 bases between. CDR3 region: CASSPYNNEQFF. CDR3 DNA sequence: TGTGCCAGCAGTCCCTATAACAATGAGCAGTTCTTC.

The rearrangement joins TRBV18 to TRBJ1-1; D is perhaps TRBD1 (6 bases). Germline V gene sequence: CDR1 KGHSH, CDR2 LQKENI. This CDR3 region has 14 residues. V lost 4 bases, J lost 4 bases, and 13 bases lay in between. The CDR3, as DNA: TGTGCCAGCTCACGCACGGGGGGCGGCACTGAAGCTTTCTTT. This translates into CASSRTGGGTEAFF. Filled out from reference TRBV18 and TRBJ1-1, the complete variable domain reads NAGVMQNPRHLVRRRGQEARLRCSPMKGHSHVYWYRQLPEEGLKFMVYLQKENIIDESGMPKERFSAEFPKEGPSILRIQQVVRGDSAAYFCASSRTGGGTEAFFGQGTRLTVV.

The V call is TRBV29-1, the J call TRBJ2-7; perhaps TRBD1 as D (6 bases). The CDR3 covers 14 residues. Trimming stripped 6 bases from V and 6 bases from J, with 21 bases between. In germline, CDR1 is SQVTM, CDR2 ANQGSEA. The CDR3 DNA reads as TGCAGCGTCAAACCCCCATTATCCAGGGGCGAGCAGTACTTC. Translation gives CSVKPPLSRGEQYF.

CDR3 residues: CAITDGFVGATEAFF. CDR3 DNA: TGTGCCATCACCGACGGATTCGTGGGGGCGACTGAAGCTTTCTTT. The chain carries TRBV10-3 and TRBJ1-1; TRBD1 is a possible D gene (6 bases). V was clipped by 7 bases and J by 5 bases, with 20 bases between them. In germline, CDR1 is ENHRY, CDR2 SYGVKD. The CDR3 sequence is 15 residues long.

This chain uses TRBV18 with TRBJ2-3; D may be TRBD2 (6 bases). The CDR3 totals 12 residues. Trimming removed 3 bases at V and 5 bases at J, with 6 bases between. Germline V gives CDR1 KGHSH, CDR2 LQKENI. The CDR3 spells CASSPGGDTQYF. Here the CDR3 DNA reads TGTGCCAGCTCACCGGGAGGAGATACGCAGTATTTT.

This chain connects TRBV25-1 to TRBJ1-3; D remains ambiguous. Germline assignment: CDR1 MGHDK and CDR2 SYGVNS. The V end was cut by 3 bases, the J end by 0 bases, with 9 bases between. This CDR3 comprises 15 residues. DNA of the CDR3: TGTGCCAGCAGTGACACAGTTACCTCTGGAAACACCATATATTTT. Residues: CASSDTVTSGNTIYF.

This clone has more than one count but fewer than ten. The chain links TRBV25-1 to TRBJ1-6, with a tentative D call TRBD1 (6 bases). From germline, CDR1 is MGHDK and CDR2 SYGVNS. V was shortened by 3 bases and J by 15 bases, with 24 bases between the two germline ends. The CDR3 covers 16 residues. CDR3 in amino acids: CASSDPSTGPVPNLHF. The CDR3 region has the DNA TGTGCCAGCAGTGATCCTTCGACAGGCCCGGTTCCAAACCTCCACTTT. The full variable domain, in which reference TRBV25-1 and TRBJ1-6 provide the parts outside the CDR3, is EADIYQTPRYLVIGTGKKITLECSQTMGHDKMYWYQQDPGMELHLIHYSYGVNSTEKGDLSSESTVSRIRTEHFPLTLESARPSHTSQYLCASSDPSTGPVPNLHFGNGTRLTVT.

This chain links TRBV9 with TRBJ1-2, with D hard to call. V shed 0 bases and J shed 0 bases, with 3 bases lying between them. Germline V lookup: CDR1 SGDLS, CDR2 YYNGEE. The CDR3 loop spans 13 amino acids. The CDR3 loop reads CASSVGANYGYTF. The CDR3 DNA sequence: TGTGCCAGCAGCGTAGGAGCTAACTATGGCTACACCTTC.